This TCR beta chain was retrieved from a study of blood T cell repertoires in COVID-19. Study-level information: There were acute and convalescent COVID-19 samples, and they came from the United States, Italy and Spain. T cells, B-cell-depleted T cells, or PBMCs provided the cDNA or gDNA that served as material.

Patients at the Seattle site were enrolled during active infection and followed longitudinally. The CDR3 spans 16 residues. The germline gives CDR1 SGHVS, CDR2 FNYEAQ. V was clipped by 2 bases and J by 0 bases, with 12 bases between them. The count of this clone is one. Authors' processing steps: Counts of nucleated cells, estimated from reference gene primer amplification, were obtained. The table came from immunoSEQ multiplex PCR; TCRdb's copy has only in-frame clones and leaves some out. Clonal size and the V and J genes are those of that table, whereas D and trimming came from the DNA. The data hold a few hundred thousand clones, with roughly 80% observed a single time.

The sequenced material came from peripheral blood. This sequence was found in a woman over 75 with COVID-19, enrolled during active disease. The chain is built from TRBV7-6 and TRBJ2-3; D not resolved. The chain's CDR3 is CASSLLSGTSTDTQYF. The CDR3 coding sequence is TGTGCCAGCAGCTTACTTTCTGGTACTAGCACAGATACGCAGTATTTT.